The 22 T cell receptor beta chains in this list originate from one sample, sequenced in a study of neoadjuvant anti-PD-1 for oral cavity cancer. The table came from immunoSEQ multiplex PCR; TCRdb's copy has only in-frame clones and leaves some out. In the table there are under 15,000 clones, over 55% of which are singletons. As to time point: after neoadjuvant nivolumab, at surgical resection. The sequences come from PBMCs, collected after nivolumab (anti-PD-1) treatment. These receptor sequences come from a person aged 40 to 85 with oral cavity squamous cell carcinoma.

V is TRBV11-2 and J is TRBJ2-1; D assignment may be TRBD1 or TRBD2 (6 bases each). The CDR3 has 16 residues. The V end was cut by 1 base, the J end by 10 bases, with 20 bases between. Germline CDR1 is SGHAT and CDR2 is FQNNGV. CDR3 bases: TGTGCCAGCAGCTTAGTCAGGGGACTTTATCAGGGGGAGCAGTTCTTC. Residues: CASSLVRGLYQGEQFF. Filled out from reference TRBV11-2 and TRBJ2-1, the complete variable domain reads EAGVAQSPRYKIIEKRQSVAFWCNPISGHATLYWYQQILGQGPKLLIQFQNNGVVDDSQLPKDRFSAERLKGVDSTLKIQPAKLEDSAVYLCASSLVRGLYQGEQFFGPGTRLTVL.

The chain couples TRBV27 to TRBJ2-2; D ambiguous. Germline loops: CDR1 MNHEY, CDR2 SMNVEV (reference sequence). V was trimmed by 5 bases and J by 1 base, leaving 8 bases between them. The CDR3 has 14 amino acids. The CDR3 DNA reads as TGTGCCAGCAGTCGACACGGGAACACCGGGGAGCTGTTTTTT. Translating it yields CASSRHGNTGELFF.

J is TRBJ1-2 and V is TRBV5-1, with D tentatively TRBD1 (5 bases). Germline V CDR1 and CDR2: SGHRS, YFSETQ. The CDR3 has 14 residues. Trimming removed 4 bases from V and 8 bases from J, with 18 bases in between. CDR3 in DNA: TGCGCCAGCAGCCCAGACACGCTCGGGGGAGGCTACACCTTC. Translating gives CASSPDTLGGGYTF.

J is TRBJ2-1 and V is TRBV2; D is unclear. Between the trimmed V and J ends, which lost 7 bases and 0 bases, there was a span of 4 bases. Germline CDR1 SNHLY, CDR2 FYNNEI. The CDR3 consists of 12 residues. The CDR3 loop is CASTDSYNEQFF. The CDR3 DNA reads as TGTGCCAGCACCGACTCCTACAATGAGCAGTTCTTC.

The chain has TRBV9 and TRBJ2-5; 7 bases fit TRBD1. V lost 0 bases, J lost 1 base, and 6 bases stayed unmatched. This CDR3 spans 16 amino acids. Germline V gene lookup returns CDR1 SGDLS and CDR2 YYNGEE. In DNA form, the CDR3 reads TGTGCCAGCAGCGTAGGGACAGGCGCCTTCCAAGAGACCCAGTACTTC. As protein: CASSVGTGAFQETQYF.

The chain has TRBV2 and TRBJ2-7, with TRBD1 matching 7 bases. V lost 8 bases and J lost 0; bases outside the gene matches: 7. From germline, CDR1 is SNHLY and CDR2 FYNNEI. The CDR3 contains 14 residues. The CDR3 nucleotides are TGTGCCAGCCGGGCCGGGACAGACTCCTACGAGCAGTACTTC. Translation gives CASRAGTDSYEQYF.

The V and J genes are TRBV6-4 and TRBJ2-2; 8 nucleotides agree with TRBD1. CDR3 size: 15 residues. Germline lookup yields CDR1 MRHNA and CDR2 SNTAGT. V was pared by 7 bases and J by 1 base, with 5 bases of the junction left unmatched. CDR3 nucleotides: TGTGCCAGCAAGTCCGGGACAGGGAACACCGGGGAGCTGTTTTTT. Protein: CASKSGTGNTGELFF.

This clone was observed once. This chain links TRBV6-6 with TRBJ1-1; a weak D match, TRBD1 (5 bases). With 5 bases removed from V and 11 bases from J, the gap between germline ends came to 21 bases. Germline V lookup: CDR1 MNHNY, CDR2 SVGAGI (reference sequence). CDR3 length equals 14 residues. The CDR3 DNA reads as TGTGCCAGCAGTCCTTTAAGTAGGGGAGTGGGGGCTTTCTTT. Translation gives CASSPLSRGVGAFF.

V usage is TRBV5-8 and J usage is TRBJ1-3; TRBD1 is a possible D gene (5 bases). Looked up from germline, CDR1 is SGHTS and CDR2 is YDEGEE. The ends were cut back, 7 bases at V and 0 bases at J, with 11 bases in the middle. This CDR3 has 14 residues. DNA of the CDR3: TGTGCCAGCCGCGACGGGGGCTCTGGAAACACCATATATTTT. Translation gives CASRDGGSGNTIYF. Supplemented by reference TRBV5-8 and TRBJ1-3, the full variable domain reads EAGVTQSPTHLIKTRGQQATLRCSPISGHTSVYWYQQALGLGLQFLLWYDEGEERNRGNFPPRFSGRQFPNYSSELNVNALELEDSALYLCASRDGGSGNTIYFGEGSWLTVV.

The CDR3 protein is CASSPAGAGGNIQYF. The CDR3 nucleotides read TGCGCCAGCAGCCCGGCAGGGGCGGGAGGGAACATTCAGTACTTC. The chain uses TRBV5-1 and TRBJ2-4, with 9 bases matching TRBD2. Unmatched junction bases numbered 9, after V lost 4 bases and J lost 7 bases. The CDR3 is made up of 15 amino acids. Per germline, CDR1 SGHRS and CDR2 YFSETQ.

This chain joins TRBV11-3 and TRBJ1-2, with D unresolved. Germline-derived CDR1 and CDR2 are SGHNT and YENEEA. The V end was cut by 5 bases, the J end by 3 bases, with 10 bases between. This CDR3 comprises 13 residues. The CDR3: CASSLPSDYGYTF. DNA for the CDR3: TGTGCCAGCAGCCTCCCCTCTGACTATGGCTACACCTTC. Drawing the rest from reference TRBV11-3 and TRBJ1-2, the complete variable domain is EAGVVQSPRYKIIEKKQPVAFWCNPISGHNTLYWYLQNLGQGPELLIRYENEEAVDDSQLPKDRFSAERLKGVDSTLKIQPAELGDSAVYLCASSLPSDYGYTFGSGTRLTVV.

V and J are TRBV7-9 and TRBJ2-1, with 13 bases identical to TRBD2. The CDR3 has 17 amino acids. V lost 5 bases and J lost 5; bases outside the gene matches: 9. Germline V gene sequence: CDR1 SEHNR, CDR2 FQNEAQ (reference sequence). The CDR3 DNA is TGTGCCAGCAGCCCCCCCCGGACTAGCGGGGGAAACAATGAGCAGTTCTTC. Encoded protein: CASSPPRTSGGNNEQFF.

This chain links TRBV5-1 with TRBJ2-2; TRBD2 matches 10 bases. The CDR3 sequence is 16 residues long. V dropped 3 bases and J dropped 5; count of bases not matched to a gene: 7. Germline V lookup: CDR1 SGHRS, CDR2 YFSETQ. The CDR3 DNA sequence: TGCGCCAGCAGCTCGTCCCTAGCGGGGGTTACCGGGGAGCTGTTTTTT. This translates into CASSSSLAGVTGELFF.

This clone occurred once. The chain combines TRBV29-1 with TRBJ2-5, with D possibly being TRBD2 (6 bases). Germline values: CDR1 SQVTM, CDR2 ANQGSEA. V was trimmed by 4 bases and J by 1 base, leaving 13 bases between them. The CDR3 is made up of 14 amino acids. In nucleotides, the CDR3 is TGCAGCGTTGTAGTCGGGGGTATCCAAGAGACCCAGTACTTC. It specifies CSVVVGGIQETQYF. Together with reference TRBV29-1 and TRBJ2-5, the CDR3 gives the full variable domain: SAVISQKPSRDICQRGTSLTIQCQVDSQVTMMFWYRQQPGQSLTLIATANQGSEATYESGFVIDKFPISRPNLTFSTLTVSNMSPEDSSIYLCSVVVGGIQETQYFGPGTRLLVL.

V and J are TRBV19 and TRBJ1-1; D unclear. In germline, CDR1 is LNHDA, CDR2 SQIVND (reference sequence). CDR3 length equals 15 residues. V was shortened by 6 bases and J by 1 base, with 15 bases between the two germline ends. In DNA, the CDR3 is TGTGCCAGTAGGGGTAGGACGGCCCCGAACACTGAAGCTTTCTTT. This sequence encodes CASRGRTAPNTEAFF.

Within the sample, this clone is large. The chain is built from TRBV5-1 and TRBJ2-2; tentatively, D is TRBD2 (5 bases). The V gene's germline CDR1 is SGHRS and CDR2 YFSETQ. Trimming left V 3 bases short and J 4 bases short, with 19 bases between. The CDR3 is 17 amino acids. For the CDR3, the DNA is TGCGCCAGCAGCTCCCGCCCTAGCCCCACCTCCACCGGGGAGCTGTTTTTT. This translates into CASSSRPSPTSTGELFF.

DNA for the CDR3: TGCGCCAGCAGCTTGGGGGGAGGACAGGGCTACGAGCAGTACTTC. Its protein is CASSLGGGQGYEQYF. V gene TRBV5-1 combines with J gene TRBJ2-7; TRBD1 matches at 8 bases. This CDR3 comprises 15 residues. J gave up 3 bases and V 0 bases, and 5 bases lay outside the gene matches. CDR1 is SGHRS, CDR2 YFSETQ, per germline.

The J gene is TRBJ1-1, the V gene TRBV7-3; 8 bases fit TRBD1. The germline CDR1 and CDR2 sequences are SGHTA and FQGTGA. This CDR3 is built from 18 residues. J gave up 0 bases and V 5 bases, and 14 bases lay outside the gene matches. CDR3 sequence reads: CASSLRAGTGRLNTEAFF. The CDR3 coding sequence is TGTGCCAGCAGCCTAAGGGCTGGGACAGGTCGATTGAACACTGAAGCTTTCTTT.

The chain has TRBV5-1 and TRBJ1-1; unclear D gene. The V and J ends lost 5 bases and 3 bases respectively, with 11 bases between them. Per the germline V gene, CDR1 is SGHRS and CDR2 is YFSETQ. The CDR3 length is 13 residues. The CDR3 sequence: CASSAEFDTEAFF. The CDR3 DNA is TGCGCCAGCAGTGCGGAATTTGACACTGAAGCTTTCTTT.

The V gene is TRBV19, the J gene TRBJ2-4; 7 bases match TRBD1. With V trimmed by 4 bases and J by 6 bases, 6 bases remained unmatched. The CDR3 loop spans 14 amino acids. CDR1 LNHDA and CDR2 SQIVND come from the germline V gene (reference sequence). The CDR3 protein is CASSSIGGGNIQYF. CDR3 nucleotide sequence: TGTGCCAGTAGTAGCATAGGGGGCGGAAACATTCAGTACTTC.

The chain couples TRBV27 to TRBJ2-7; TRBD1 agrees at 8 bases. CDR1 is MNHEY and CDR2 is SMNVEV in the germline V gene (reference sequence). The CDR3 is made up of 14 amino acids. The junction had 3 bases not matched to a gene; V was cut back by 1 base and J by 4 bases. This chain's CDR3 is CASSLLDRAYEQYF. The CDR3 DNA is TGTGCCAGCAGTTTATTGGACAGGGCTTACGAGCAGTACTTC.

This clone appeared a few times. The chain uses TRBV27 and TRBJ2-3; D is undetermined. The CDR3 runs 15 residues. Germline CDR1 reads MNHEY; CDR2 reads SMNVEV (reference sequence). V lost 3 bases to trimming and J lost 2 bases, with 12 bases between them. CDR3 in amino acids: CASSLDRLFTDTQYF. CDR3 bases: TGTGCCAGCAGTTTGGACCGACTGTTCACAGATACGCAGTATTTT.